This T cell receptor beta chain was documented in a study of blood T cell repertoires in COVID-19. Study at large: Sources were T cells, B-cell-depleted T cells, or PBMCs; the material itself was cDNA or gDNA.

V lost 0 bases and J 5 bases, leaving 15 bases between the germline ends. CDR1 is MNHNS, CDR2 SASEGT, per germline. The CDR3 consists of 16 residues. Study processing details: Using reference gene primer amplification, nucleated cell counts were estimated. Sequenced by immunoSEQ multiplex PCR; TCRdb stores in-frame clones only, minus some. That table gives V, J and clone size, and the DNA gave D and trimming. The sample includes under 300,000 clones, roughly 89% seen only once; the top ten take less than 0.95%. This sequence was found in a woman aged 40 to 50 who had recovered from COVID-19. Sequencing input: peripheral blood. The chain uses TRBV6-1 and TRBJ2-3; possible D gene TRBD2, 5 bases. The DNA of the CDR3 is TGTGCCAGCAGTGAAGCAGCGGCAGGACCTCAAGATACGCAGTATTTT. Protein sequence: CASSEAAAGPQDTQYF.